This T cell receptor beta chain was sequenced during a study of CD8 T cells in ankylosing spondylitis. Study-level points and caveats: Seemingly distinctive of ankylosing spondylitis blood was a TCR beta motif formed by eight highly homologous variants.

This clonotype was found many times. Its matching antigen is unknown. A quantitative 5'-RACE method, one with molecular barcodes, was used to make TCR beta libraries. A single record per CDR3 protein comes from TCRdb applying MiXCR to the 5' RACE reads. The sample yields 300,000 to 400,000 distinct CDR3 sequences, roughly 12% seen once. The clonotype was recovered from a female donor with ankylosing spondylitis or in good health (not recorded which). Sequenced input: blood, either unsorted or a sorted T cell fraction (not recorded which).

CDR3 protein: CSVRRALRETQYF. DNA of the CDR3: TGCAGTGTAAGGAGGGCACTGCGGGAGACCCAGTACTTC. The chain employs TRBV20-1 and TRBJ2-5, with D possibly TRBD2 on 6 matching bases. The V and J ends lost 7 bases and 5 bases respectively, with 17 bases between them. Looked up from germline, CDR1 is DFQATT and CDR2 is SNEGSKA (reference sequence). This CDR3 has 13 amino acids.